This paragraph reports one TCR beta chain. The antigen is undetermined. The sample comes from a study of T cells in localized non-small cell lung cancer. Findings of the study overall: Uninvolved adjacent lung had higher T cell clonality than tumor and all other tissues. Blood T cell density predicted longer survival; adjacent-lung clonality, shorter. Sequencing was limited to one tumor region, leaving the possibility of heterogeneity open. Detection in adjacent lung was observed for a median approximately 52 of the top 100 tumor clones.

Germline values: CDR1 SGHVS, CDR2 FQNEAQ. The V end was cut by 6 bases, the J end by 4 bases, with 16 bases between. The CDR3 loop spans 14 amino acids. The assay was immunoSEQ multiplex PCR, and TCRdb's table has in-frame clones only and misses some. The sample comprises 24,000 or so clones, approximately 86% of which are singletons, and around an eighth rests with the top ten. The material sequenced was peripheral blood, taken before any cancer treatment. This sequence originates from a female donor older than 55 with stage I lung adenocarcinoma. This chain uses TRBV7-8 with TRBJ2-7, with unresolved D. CDR3 sequence (DNA): TGTGCCAGCAGGTCATCATTATACGCGTACGAGCAGTACTTC. As protein: CASRSSLYAYEQYF. The full variable domain, completed using reference TRBV7-8 and TRBJ2-7, is GAGVSQSPRYKVAKRGQDVALRCDPISGHVSLFWYQQALGQGPEFLTYFQNEAQLDKSGLPSDRFFAERPEGSVSTLKIQRTQQEDSAVYLCASRSSLYAYEQYFGPGTRLTVT.